The 17 T cell receptor beta chains below were found in one sample sequenced in a study of blood T cell repertoires in COVID-19. Method: immunoSEQ multiplex PCR; TCRdb's copy keeps in-frame clones and lacks some. The repertoire includes roughly 350,000 clones, 87% of them detected once, and 8% to 13% sits in the top ten. The sample was peripheral blood. Receptors originate from a woman aged 30 to 39 with COVID-19, enrolled during active disease.

CDR3 in amino acids: CASSNYLTSGVGAKNIQYF. CDR3 nucleotides: TGTGCCAGCAGTAACTACTTGACTAGCGGGGTGGGGGCCAAAAACATTCAGTACTTC. This chain uses TRBV28 with TRBJ2-4; 11 positions agree with TRBD2. Germline V gives CDR1 MDHEN, CDR2 SYDVKM. Trimming cost V 5 bases and J 1 base; bases outside gene matches: 13. The CDR3 runs to 19 residues. Variable domain in full (rest from reference TRBV28 and TRBJ2-4): DVKVTQSSRYLVKRTGEKVFLECVQDMDHENMFWYRQDPGLGLRLIYFSYDVKMKEKGDIPEGYSVSREKKERFSLILESASTNQTSMYLCASSNYLTSGVGAKNIQYFGAGTRLSVL.

The chain employs TRBV4-1 and TRBJ2-3; D is unclear. The CDR3 is made up of 16 amino acids. V gave up 0 bases and J gave up 1 base, with 11 bases separating them. The germline gives CDR1 MGHRA, CDR2 YSYEKL. The CDR3: CASSQDLGLGTDTQYF. The CDR3 DNA sequence: TGCGCCAGCAGCCAAGATCTAGGTCTCGGCACAGATACGCAGTATTTT.

The chain links TRBV7-3 to TRBJ1-1; D remains unclear. Trimming left V 5 bases short and J 0 bases short, with 7 bases between. Germline V gene lookup returns CDR1 SGHTA and CDR2 FQGTGA. The CDR3 loop spans 13 amino acids. DNA for the CDR3: TGTGCCAGCAGCCTTCAGTTGAACACTGAAGCTTTCTTT. It codes for CASSLQLNTEAFF.

This chain uses TRBV4-3 with TRBJ1-1, with 10 bases aligning to TRBD1. The CDR3 runs 17 residues. The trim removed 1 base at V and 1 base at J, leaving 6 bases unmatched. Germline CDR1 LGHNA, CDR2 YSLEER. The CDR3 here is CASSQALTGGGNTEAFF. The CDR3 DNA reads as TGCGCCAGCAGCCAAGCCTTGACAGGGGGCGGGAACACTGAAGCTTTCTTT.

The J gene is TRBJ1-3, the V gene TRBV30; perhaps TRBD1 as D (5 bases). In germline, CDR1 is GTSNPN, CDR2 SVGIG (reference sequence). With 3 bases removed from V and 0 bases from J, the gap between germline ends came to 12 bases. This CDR3 is 15 amino acids long. Here the CDR3 reads CAWSQLRDSGNTIYF. CDR3 DNA sequence: TGTGCCTGGAGCCAACTCAGGGACTCTGGAAACACCATATATTTT.

This CDR3 reads CASSLVSRQGSEQYF. The CDR3 DNA follows: TGTGCCAGCAGCTTAGTTTCCCGACAGGGGAGCGAGCAGTACTTC. The chain carries TRBV7-2 and TRBJ2-7, with 8 bases lining up with TRBD1. The germline CDR1 and CDR2 sequences are SGHTA and FQGNSA. The CDR3 totals 15 residues. The junction had 8 bases not matched to a gene; V was cut back by 1 base and J by 6 bases.

Only one count was recorded for this clone. Within the sample, other DNA sequences also encode this same CDR3. V and J are TRBV3-1 (or the pseudogene TRBV3-2) and TRBJ1-2; D ambiguous. CDR1 and CDR2 from the germline V gene are LGHDT and YNNKEL (reference sequence). This CDR3 has 11 amino acids. V gave up 3 bases and J gave up 5 bases, with 4 bases separating them. The CDR3 region is CASSHIYGYTF. CDR3 coding DNA: TGTGCCAGCAGCCATATTTATGGCTACACCTTC.

The genes are TRBV29-1 and TRBJ2-7, with 11 bases that match TRBD2. V shed 7 bases and J 5 bases; nucleotides not matched to a gene: 7. Germline V gives CDR1 SQVTM, CDR2 ANQGSEA. This CDR3 contains 13 residues. CDR3 sequence (DNA): TGCAGCGCCCTACTAGCGGGAGTCAACGAGCAGTACTTC. Translated, it gives CSALLAGVNEQYF.

The chain employs TRBV4-1 and TRBJ2-5, with TRBD2 matching over 8 bases. The CDR3 covers 16 residues. Per the germline V gene, CDR1 is MGHRA and CDR2 is YSYEKL. V was pared by 4 bases and J by 1 base, with 8 bases of the junction left unmatched. CDR3 residues: CASSRGSGGSQETQYF. The CDR3 DNA reads TGCGCCAGCAGCCGCGGGAGCGGGGGTTCCCAAGAGACCCAGTACTTC.

J is TRBJ2-7 and V is TRBV4-2, with 14 bases that match TRBD2. CDR3 length: 15 residues. Germline V lookup: CDR1 LGHNA, CDR2 YNFKEQ. The V and J ends lost 1 base and 4 bases, in that order; junction bases with no gene match: 0. The CDR3 reads CASSQGTSGRYEQYF. For the CDR3, the DNA is TGTGCCAGCAGCCAAGGGACTAGCGGGAGGTACGAGCAGTACTTC.

CDR3 amino acids: CASSGSDRVVTEAFF. The DNA for the CDR3 is TGCGCCAGCAGCGGGTCGGACAGGGTCGTCACTGAAGCTTTCTTT. This rearrangement joins TRBV5-1 to TRBJ1-1; 8 nucleotides align to TRBD1. Germline loops: CDR1 SGHRS, CDR2 YFSETQ. This CDR3 comprises 15 residues. The junction had 9 bases not matched to a gene; V was cut back by 4 bases and J by 4 bases.

This clone was picked up a small number of times. J is TRBJ2-2 and V is TRBV15; D remains unclear. Trimming removed 5 bases from V and 6 bases from J, with 7 bases in between. Germline values: CDR1 LNHNV, CDR2 YYDKDF (reference sequence). The CDR3 sequence is 12 residues long. CDR3 nucleotide sequence: TGTGCCACCAGCGGCTTTGCCGGGGAGCTGTTTTTT. Its protein product is CATSGFAGELFF. The whole variable domain, filled in from reference TRBV15 and TRBJ2-2, reads DAMVIQNPRYQVTQFGKPVTLSCSQTLNHNVMYWYQQKSSQAPKLLFHYYDKDFNNEADTPDNFQSRRPNTSFCFLDIRSPGLGDTAMYLCATSGFAGELFFGEGSRLTVL.

The J gene is TRBJ1-1, the V gene TRBV7-2; no definite D call. CDR3 size: 13 residues. Between the trimmed V and J ends, which lost 5 bases and 6 bases, there was a span of 13 bases. In germline, CDR1 is SGHTA, CDR2 FQGNSA. The CDR3 DNA follows: TGTGCCAGCAGCCTAAAGGTACGGGCTGAAGCTTTCTTT. This sequence encodes CASSLKVRAEAFF.

CDR3 nucleotides: TGTGCCTGGATGGGTATAGGGACACTGACTAACTATGGCTACACCTTC. Its translation: CAWMGIGTLTNYGYTF. The V and J genes are TRBV30 and TRBJ1-2, with D possibly TRBD1 on 6 matching bases. Looked up from germline, CDR1 is GTSNPN and CDR2 is SVGIG (reference sequence). This CDR3 region has 16 residues. V was shortened by 4 bases and J by 0 bases, with 18 bases between the two germline ends.

V and J are TRBV6-1 and TRBJ2-7, with 7 positions matching TRBD2. The J segment lost 5 bases and the V segment lost 3 bases, leaving 13 bases of the junction unmatched. The CDR3 runs 16 residues. Germline V gene data show CDR1 as MNHNS and CDR2 as SASEGT. CDR3 nucleotides: TGTGCCAGCAGTGACTGGGGGGGGGTCCGGCAGGACGAGCAGTACTTC. Protein sequence: CASSDWGGVRQDEQYF.

The chain carries TRBV28 and TRBJ2-3, with 10 bases matching TRBD2. In germline, CDR1 is MDHEN, CDR2 SYDVKM. The CDR3 has 17 residues. V shed 6 bases, J shed 4 bases, and the junction held 13 bases outside the gene matches. This chain's CDR3 is CASSPGLAAIGADTQYF. Written as DNA, the CDR3 is TGTGCCAGCAGCCCCGGACTAGCGGCCATAGGCGCAGATACGCAGTATTTT.

The chain is built from TRBV19 and TRBJ2-2; no clear D. Germline V CDR1 and CDR2: LNHDA, SQIVND (reference sequence). Trimming shortened V by 3 bases and J by 0 bases, and 11 bases separated the two germline ends. The CDR3 loop spans 16 amino acids. The CDR3 is CASSMVGAANTGELFF. The CDR3 DNA is TGTGCCAGTAGTATGGTGGGCGCCGCGAACACCGGGGAGCTGTTTTTT.